The present T cell receptor (beta chain) was sequenced within a study of blood T cell repertoires in COVID-19. Study-level background: The cDNA or gDNA used as material had been derived from T cells, B-cell-depleted T cells, or PBMCs.

V was shortened by 4 bases and J by 2 bases, with 16 bases between the two germline ends. In germline, CDR1 is SGDLS, CDR2 YYNGEE. This CDR3 has 17 residues. Profiling relied on immunoSEQ multiplex PCR, and the TCRdb table lists in-frame clones only, not all of them. Among almost 70,000 clones listed, 60% to 85% were seen once. This clonotype was obtained from a man aged 60-69 years with acute or convalescent COVID-19. The sample consisted of peripheral blood. The gene calls are TRBV9 and TRBJ1-6; a weak D match, TRBD1 (6 bases). CDR3 region: CASSLGGAGAYNSPLHF. CDR3 in DNA: TGTGCCAGCAGCCTGGGGGGGGCGGGCGCCTATAATTCACCCCTCCACTTT.